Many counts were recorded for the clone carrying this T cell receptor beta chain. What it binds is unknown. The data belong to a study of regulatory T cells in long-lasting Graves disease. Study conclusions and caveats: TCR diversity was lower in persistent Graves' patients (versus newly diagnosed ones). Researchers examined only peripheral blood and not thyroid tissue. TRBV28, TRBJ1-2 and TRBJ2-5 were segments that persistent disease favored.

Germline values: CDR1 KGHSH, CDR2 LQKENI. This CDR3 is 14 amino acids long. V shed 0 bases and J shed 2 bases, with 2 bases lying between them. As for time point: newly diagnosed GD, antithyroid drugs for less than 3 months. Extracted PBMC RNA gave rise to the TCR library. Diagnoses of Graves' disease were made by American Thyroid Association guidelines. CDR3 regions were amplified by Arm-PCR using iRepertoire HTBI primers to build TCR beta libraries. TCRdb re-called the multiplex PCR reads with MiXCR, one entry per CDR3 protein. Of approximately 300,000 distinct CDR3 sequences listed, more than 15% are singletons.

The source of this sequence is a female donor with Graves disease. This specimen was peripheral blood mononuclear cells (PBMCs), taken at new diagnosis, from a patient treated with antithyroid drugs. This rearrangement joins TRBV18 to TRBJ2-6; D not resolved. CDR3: CASSPPTGANVLTF. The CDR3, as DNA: TGTGCCAGCTCACCACCCACTGGGGCCAACGTCCTGACTTTC.